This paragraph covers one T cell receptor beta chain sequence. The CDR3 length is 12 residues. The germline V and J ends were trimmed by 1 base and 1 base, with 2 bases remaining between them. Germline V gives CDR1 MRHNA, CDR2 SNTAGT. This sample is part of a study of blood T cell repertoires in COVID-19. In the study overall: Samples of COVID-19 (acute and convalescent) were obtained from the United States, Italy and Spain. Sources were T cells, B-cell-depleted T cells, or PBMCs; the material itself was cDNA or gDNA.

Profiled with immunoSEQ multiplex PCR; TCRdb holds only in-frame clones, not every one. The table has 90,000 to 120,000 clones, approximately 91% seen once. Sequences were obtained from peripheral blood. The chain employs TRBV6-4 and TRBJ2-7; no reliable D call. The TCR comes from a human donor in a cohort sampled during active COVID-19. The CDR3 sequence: CASSDLSYEQYF. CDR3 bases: TGTGCCAGCAGTGACTTATCCTACGAGCAGTACTTC.